One sample yielded the 5 T cell receptor beta chains listed below, sequenced in a study of T cells in Graves' hyperthyroidism and ophthalmopathy. There were TCR beta CDR3 regions amplified from RNA transcripts. TCR CDR3 regions were first amplified by RT-PCR with HTBI primers. MiXCR was run by TCRdb on the multiplex PCR reads, yielding one entry per CDR3 protein. The sample consists of roughly 180,000 distinct CDR3 sequences, 9.4% of them appearing once. The sample was blood. These receptors came from a woman in her late teens or twenties with Graves' hyperthyroidism that later progressed to Graves' ophthalmopathy.

This clonotype was counted many times. This chain joins TRBV19 and TRBJ1-1, with D uncertain. Trimming took 3 bases from V and 7 from J, leaving 9 bases between them. CDR3 size: 12 residues. Germline V lookup: CDR1 LNHDA, CDR2 SQIVND (reference sequence). The CDR3 DNA follows: TGTGCCAGTAGTATCCCGGGAGGTGAAGCTTTCTTT. Protein product: CASSIPGGEAFF.

This clonotype was counted ten times or more. The V call is TRBV18, the J call TRBJ2-5, with TRBD2 as a possible D gene (5 bases). This CDR3 has 13 amino acids. Trimming cost V 5 bases and J 3 bases, with 10 bases left between them. Germline CDR1 KGHSH, CDR2 LQKENI. The CDR3 nucleotides are TGTGCCAGCTCAATAACTAGAGAAGAGACCCAGTACTTC. Translating gives CASSITREETQYF.

This clonotype appeared a few times. A read error is possible here, since a much larger clone lies one base away. This chain uses TRBV7-2 with TRBJ1-5, with unresolved D. The germline gives CDR1 SGHTA, CDR2 FQGNSA. CDR3 length equals 14 residues. The CDR3 sequence is CASSLAGFNQLQHF. DNA of the CDR3: TGTGCCAGCAGCTTGGCGGGATTTAATCAGCTCCAGCATTTT. Drawing the rest from reference TRBV7-2 and TRBJ1-5, the complete variable domain is GAGVSQSPSNKVTEKGKDVELRCDPISGHTALYWYRQSLGQGLEFLIYFQGNSAPDKSGLPSDRFSAERTGGSVSTLTIQRTQQEDSAVYLCASSLAGFNQLQHFGDGTRLSIL.

This clonotype was observed at least ten times. Here the CDR3 DNA reads TGTGCCAGCAGTGAATCGCGGTTGGACAGAACTAATCAGCCCCAGCATTTT. This gives the protein CASSESRLDRTNQPQHF. The chain employs TRBV25-1 and TRBJ1-5, with D tentatively TRBD1 (6 bases). V was cut by 1 base and J by 4 bases, with 17 bases left in between. The germline V gene has CDR1 MGHDK and CDR2 SYGVNS. The CDR3 contains 17 residues.

This clonotype was found many times. The genes are TRBV27 and TRBJ1-2; tentative D call: TRBD1 (5 bases). V lost 5 bases, J lost 2 bases, and 12 bases lay in between. Looked up from germline, CDR1 is MNHEY and CDR2 is SMNVEV (reference sequence). The length of the CDR3 is 14 residues. CDR3 in amino acids: CASSSLRVNYGYTF. DNA for the CDR3: TGTGCCAGCAGTAGTCTCAGGGTAAACTATGGCTACACCTTC.